The rows below give T cell receptor beta chains drawn from one sample of a study of OX40 agonist ivuxolimab in advanced cancers. TCRdb's table, derived via immunoSEQ multiplex PCR, lists solely in-frame clones and lacks some. The data contain about 70,000 clones, around nine tenths of them singletons. The sample in question was CD4+ or CD8+ T cells sorted from blood, obtained in a trial of the OX40 agonist ivuxolimab. These receptors were collected from an adult with an advanced solid tumor such as melanoma, head and neck, liver or kidney cancer. CDR3s include the opening cysteine and the closing phenylalanine or tryptophan. The D gene is left open where the match is weak. Only part of the rows carry a size: once, few, many, or a class if the clone is expanded.

clone size	V gene	J gene	D gene	CDR3 DNA	CDR3 protein
.	TRBV5-1	TRBJ2-1	.	TGCGCCAGCAGTTTGGCACTAAATGAGCAGTTCTTC	CASSLALNEQFF
.	TRBV7-2	TRBJ2-2	.	TGTGCCAGCAGCTCTAACTACAGGAGAAACACCGGGGAGCTGTTTTTT	CASSSNYRRNTGELFF
.	TRBV10-3	TRBJ2-7	TRBD2	TGTGCCATCAGAGGGACTAGCGGGAGAGGGGGATCCGAGCAGTACTTC	CAIRGTSGRGGSEQYF
once	TRBV5-4	TRBJ2-7	.	TGTGCCAGCAGCTTGGGAGTAGGGACATCGATTTACGAGCAGTACTTC	CASSLGVGTSIYEQYF
.	TRBV7-9	TRBJ1-2	TRBD1	TGTGCCAGCAGCTTGGGACAGGGGGCGGTTGGCTACACCTTC	CASSLGQGAVGYTF
.	TRBV7-2	TRBJ2-5	TRBD2	TGTGCCAGCAGACAGGGACTAGCCCAAGAGACCCAGTACTTC	CASRQGLAQETQYF
once	TRBV28	TRBJ2-1	TRBD2	TGTGCCAGCAGCTCCCTACTAGCGGGAGGAAGCCGAGGAGGTGAGCAGTTCTTC	CASSSLLAGGSRGGEQFF
.	TRBV9	TRBJ2-5	.	TGTGCCAGCAGCGTTACGGGACTCGTGGAGACCCAGTACTTC	CASSVTGLVETQYF
.	TRBV5-1	TRBJ2-2	TRBD2	TGCGCCAGCAGTCTGGGGCTAGCGGGATCCACCGGGGAGCTGTTTTTT	CASSLGLAGSTGELFF
.	TRBV19	TRBJ1-2	.	TGTGCCAGTAGTATCCCCGGACAGCGCCGGTCCTATGGCTACACCTTC	CASSIPGQRRSYGYTF
.	TRBV28	TRBJ2-7	TRBD2	TGTGCCAGCAGTCTTCTAGCGGGAGGGCCCGATGAGCAGTACTTC	CASSLLAGGPDEQYF
.	TRBV6-5	TRBJ2-1	.	TGTGCCATCGGCCAAAGCTCCTACAATGAGCAGTTCTTC	CAIGQSSYNEQFF
.	TRBV6-1	TRBJ2-7	.	TGTGCCAGCAACCCGGACGTCTACGAGCAGTACTTC	CASNPDVYEQYF
.	TRBV4-1	TRBJ1-3	.	TGCGCCAGCTCGAGAGGGTTCGGAAACACCATATATTTT	CASSRGFGNTIYF
.	TRBV5-1	TRBJ1-4	.	TGCGCCAGCAGCCACTGGGACGGTAATGAAAAACTGTTTTTT	CASSHWDGNEKLFF
.	TRBV4-1	TRBJ1-1	.	TGCGCCAGCAGCCAATCAGAGCAGGGTAACACTGAAGCTTTCTTT	CASSQSEQGNTEAFF
.	TRBV5-1	TRBJ1-4	TRBD1	TGCGCCAGCAGCTGGGGACCGGGACAGATGAATGAAAAACTGTTTTTT	CASSWGPGQMNEKLFF
.	TRBV6-1	TRBJ2-2	TRBD1	TGTGCCAGCAGACAGGGGGTTGCCGGGGAGCTGTTTTTT	CASRQGVAGELFF
.	TRBV29-1	TRBJ1-1	.	TGCAGCGGTCGGCAGGGGCTGAACACTGAAGCTTTCTTT	CSGRQGLNTEAFF
.	TRBV9	TRBJ2-5	.	TGTGCCAGCAGCGTAGGAGGGAACAAGGAGACCCAGTACTTC	CASSVGGNKETQYF
.	TRBV6-5	TRBJ1-6	TRBD1	TGTGCCAGCAGTGCGACCGGACAGGGTTCACCCCTCCACTTT	CASSATGQGSPLHF
once	TRBV5-1	TRBJ2-1	TRBD1	TGCGCCAGCAGCTTATCGAGGACAGGCTACAATGAGCAGTTCTTC	CASSLSRTGYNEQFF
.	TRBV2	TRBJ1-4	.	TGTGCCAGCAAAAATCAGGGTATAACTAATGAAAAACTGTTTTTT	CASKNQGITNEKLFF
.	TRBV28	TRBJ2-7	.	TGTGCCAGCAGTGGACAGTCAAGGGATGAGCAGTACTTC	CASSGQSRDEQYF
.	TRBV5-6	TRBJ2-6	.	TGTGCCAGCAGCACGCTCTCCGGGGCCAACGTCCTGACTTTC	CASSTLSGANVLTF
.	TRBV10-3	TRBJ2-5	TRBD2	TGTGCCATCAGAGCCGGGACTAGCGGGCAGACCCAGTACTTC	CAIRAGTSGQTQYF
.	TRBV5-1	TRBJ2-1	TRBD2	TGCGCCAGCAGCTTGGTGTCTAGCGGATCTGAGCAGTTCTTC	CASSLVSSGSEQFF
.	TRBV29-1	TRBJ2-2	TRBD2	TGCAGCGCACCGGGGACTAGCGGCCAGACCGGGGAGCTGTTTTTT	CSAPGTSGQTGELFF
.	TRBV29-1	TRBJ1-1	.	TGCAGCGTGCGACAGGTGGGCACTGAAGCTTTCTTT	CSVRQVGTEAFF
.	TRBV7-8	TRBJ1-5	.	TGTGCCAGCAGCCCAGGGAGGGGGGGCTACTCTTATAGCAATCAGCCCCAGCATTTT	CASSPGRGGYSYSNQPQHF
.	TRBV5-1	TRBJ2-5	.	TGCGCCAGCAGCTTACAGGGCAGCTATCGAGAGACCCAGTACTTC	CASSLQGSYRETQYF
.	TRBV27	TRBJ2-1	TRBD2	TGTGCCAGCAGTCCCCCCACCGCGCTAGCGGGAGTTATAGATGAGCAGTTCTTC	CASSPPTALAGVIDEQFF
.	TRBV19	TRBJ1-1	TRBD1	TGTGCCAGTAGTTTCCCCGAGATAGGACAGGGGAACACTGAAGCTTTCTTT	CASSFPEIGQGNTEAFF
.	TRBV11-2	TRBJ2-1	.	TGTGCCAGCAGCTCCGCGTGGAAGTACAATGAGCAGTTCTTC	CASSSAWKYNEQFF
once	TRBV6-5	TRBJ1-5	.	TGTGCCAGCAGAAAAGGGGGCAATCAGCCCCAGCATTTT	CASRKGGNQPQHF
.	TRBV7-2	TRBJ2-2	.	TGTGCCAGCAGCTTAAAGAACACCGGGGAGCTGTTTTTT	CASSLKNTGELFF
.	TRBV28	TRBJ2-1	TRBD1	TGTGCCAGCAGTTTATCCGGACAGGGGGCGCGTAATGAGCAGTTCTTC	CASSLSGQGARNEQFF
few	TRBV7-8	TRBJ2-6	TRBD1	TGTGCCAGCAGCCCAGACAGGGGGCGCGGTGGGGCCAACGTCCTGACTTTC	CASSPDRGRGGANVLTF
.	TRBV2	TRBJ2-1	.	TGTGCCAGCAAGAAGACAGGGAGGGGCAATGAGCAGTTCTTC	CASKKTGRGNEQFF
.	TRBV6-6	TRBJ1-1	.	TGTGCCAGCAGTGCCTTTGACCCTTCTGACACTGAAGCTTTCTTT	CASSAFDPSDTEAFF
.	TRBV29-1	TRBJ1-4	TRBD1	TGCAGTGCGGGACAGGGTTATGAAAAACTGTTTTTT	CSAGQGYEKLFF
.	TRBV5-1	TRBJ2-5	.	TGCGCCACCGGGCAGGGCAGTCCGTCGGAGACCCAGTACTTC	CATGQGSPSETQYF
.	TRBV6-5	TRBJ1-1	.	TGTGCCAGCAGTTACTCGTCAGGGCCCACTGAAGCTTTCTTT	CASSYSSGPTEAFF
.	TRBV11-2	TRBJ2-7	TRBD2	TGTGCCAGCAGCTTGGAGCGGGGGAACTCCTACGAGCAGTACTTC	CASSLERGNSYEQYF
.	TRBV7-9	TRBJ2-5	.	TGTGCCAGCAGCTTAGGCGACAGGACGTACCAAGAGACCCAGTACTTC	CASSLGDRTYQETQYF
few	TRBV19	TRBJ1-5	.	TGTGCCAGTAGTATAAGGGAGAGCAATCAGCCCCAGCATTTT	CASSIRESNQPQHF
.	TRBV2	TRBJ1-4	TRBD1	TGTGCCAGCAGTGATCCACAGACAGGGAGGGGTGAAAAACTGTTTTTT	CASSDPQTGRGEKLFF
few	TRBV7-9	TRBJ2-4	TRBD1	TGTGCCAGCTCTCCCGGGGGACAGGGGAACATTCAGTACTTC	CASSPGGQGNIQYF
.	TRBV5-1	TRBJ1-4	TRBD1	TGCGCCAGCAGCTTTGGACAGGGGGGTGAAAAACTGTTTTTT	CASSFGQGGEKLFF
.	TRBV28	TRBJ1-1	.	TGTGCCAGCAGTTTATCCCTCAGGGGAAGGGGCACTGAAGCTTTCTTT	CASSLSLRGRGTEAFF
.	TRBV5-1	TRBJ2-3	TRBD2	TGCGCCAGCTACCGGGACTACACAGATACGCAGTATTTT	CASYRDYTDTQYF
.	TRBV5-1	TRBJ2-5	TRBD2	TGCGCCAGCAGCCCTACCCCAGCGGGAGGGCAAGAGACCCAGTACTTC	CASSPTPAGGQETQYF